Each of the 23 T cell receptor beta chains below was sequenced from the same sample in a study of blood T cells in healthy people across ages. For the second PCR, which ran for 7 to 11 cycles, a sample-barcoded 5' primer and a J-beta primer mix were used. One entry per CDR3 protein, called by TCRdb with MiXCR from the 5' RACE reads. Here the sample spans 650,000 to 700,000 distinct CDR3 sequences, roughly 30% being singletons. Material: blood. The receptors were gathered from a woman over 75 in good health.

There are many counts of this clonotype. CDR3 in amino acids: CASSLEAASGGTSTDTQYF. The CDR3 DNA follows: TGTGCCAGCAGCTTAGAAGCCGCTAGCGGGGGTACAAGCACAGATACGCAGTATTTT. The J gene is TRBJ2-3, the V gene TRBV11-2; TRBD2 matches at 10 bases. The CDR3 has 19 amino acids. J lost 0 bases, V lost 0 bases, and 9 bases had no gene match. Per the germline V gene, CDR1 is SGHAT and CDR2 is FQNNGV.

The table lists this clonotype with a few counts. The chain recombines TRBV6-4 with TRBJ1-1; D perhaps matches TRBD1 (6 bases). The germline CDR1 and CDR2 sequences are MRHNA and SNTAGT. The CDR3 loop spans 14 amino acids. Trimming removed 6 bases at V and 4 bases at J, with 15 bases between. Here the CDR3 DNA reads TGTGCCAGCAGACGAGACAGGCTGAGCACTGAAGCTTTCTTT. It encodes CASRRDRLSTEAFF.

On this clonotype itself: With a much larger clone just one base away, this may be a read error. This chain links TRBV3-1 with TRBJ2-5; 7 bases line up with TRBD1. TRBJ2-7 matches the DNA end more closely, so the J call is doubtful. Germline V gene lookup returns CDR1 LGHDT and CDR2 YNNKEL (reference sequence). The CDR3 runs 15 residues. CDR3 bases: TGTGCCAGCAGCCAAGGAGGGGGCCCTTACTACGAGCAGTACTTC. Translated, it gives CASSQGGGPYYEQYF.

Points on this clonotype: Since a much larger clone is just one base distant, this may be a read error. The chain combines TRBV20-1 with TRBJ2-5; D is uncertain. Germline V gives CDR1 DFQATT, CDR2 SNEGSKA (reference sequence). The CDR3 extends over 12 amino acids. CDR3 protein: CSARAPSETPYF. Written as DNA, the CDR3 is TGCAGTGCTAGAGCCCCGTCTGAGACCCCGTACTTC.

This clonotype was seen at least ten times. The rearrangement links TRBV6-5 to TRBJ2-3; possible D gene TRBD1, 6 bases. This CDR3 is 13 amino acids long. V was pared by 1 base and J by 5 bases, with 7 bases between. CDR1 MNHEY and CDR2 SVGAGI come from the germline V gene. The CDR3 loop reads CASSYFRGDTQYF. In DNA, the CDR3 is TGTGCCAGCAGTTACTTCAGGGGAGATACGCAGTATTTT.

This clonotype was recorded at least ten times. The CDR3 is CSAQIPFSADTQYF. CDR3 DNA sequence: TGCAGTGCTCAAATCCCGTTCAGCGCAGATACGCAGTATTTT. The V call is TRBV20-1, the J call TRBJ2-3; D gene unclear. CDR3 length equals 14 residues. The germline V gene encodes CDR1 DFQATT and CDR2 SNEGSKA (reference sequence). The ends were cut back, 5 bases at V and 4 bases at J, with 16 bases in the middle.

In this sample, this clonotype turned up a few times. The chain carries TRBV3-1 and TRBJ2-7; tentatively, D is TRBD1 (5 bases). The V gene lost 0 bases and the J gene lost 5 bases, with 14 bases spanning the gap. The germline gives CDR1 LGHDT, CDR2 YNNKEL (reference sequence). CDR3 length: 15 residues. The CDR3 bases are TGTGCCAGCAGCCAAGATCAAGAAGGGGCCCACGAGCAGTACTTC. It encodes CASSQDQEGAHEQYF.

Concerning this clonotype: One end of the junction does not line up with germline, which may come from a read error. The rearrangement uses TRBV7-9 and TRBJ2-3; D could derive from TRBD1 or TRBD2 (6 bases each). The germline V gene encodes CDR1 SEHNR and CDR2 FQNEAQ (reference sequence). The CDR3 spans 19 residues. The CDR3 region has the DNA TGTGCCGGCAGCTTATTTTTTGTGGGGTACGAGAATCCGGTACAGGGAGGGTATTTT. Protein: CAGSLFFVGYENPVQGGYF.

Comments on this clonotype: One junction end does not reproduce the germline sequence, and a read error may be involved. The V and J genes are TRBV7-2 and TRBJ1-5; unclear D gene. CDR1 and CDR2 (germline): SGHTA, FQGNSA. The CDR3 has 16 amino acids. The CDR3 DNA reads as TGTGCCTGCAGCTTAGACTCAGCCACTCTGAATCGGCTCCAGCATTTT. Amino acids: CACSLDSATLNRLQHF.

This clonotype was detected only a few times. This may arise from a read error, as a much more abundant clone is one base away. The rearrangement links TRBV6-2 or TRBV6-3 to TRBJ2-1, with D tentatively TRBD1 (7 bases). TRBJ2-7 matches the DNA end more closely, so the J call is doubtful. The CDR3 runs 16 residues. Germline V gives CDR1 MNHEY, CDR2 SVGEGT. The CDR3 here is CASSLRGRGDFNEQYF. The CDR3 coding sequence is TGTGCCAGCAGTCTGAGGGGCAGGGGGGACTTCAATGAGCAGTACTTC.

This clonotype has more than one count but fewer than ten. The chain links TRBV20-1 to TRBJ2-3, with D perhaps matching TRBD2 (6 bases). The CDR3 is 12 residues long. Germline CDR1 DFQATT, CDR2 SNEGSKA (reference sequence). V gave up 6 bases and J gave up 3 bases, with 10 bases separating them. CDR3 in amino acids: CSAKLATDTQYF. CDR3 nucleotides: TGCAGTGCAAAGCTAGCGACAGATACGCAGTATTTT.

This clonotype showed up many times. The chain recombines TRBV6-6 with TRBJ1-5; D is unclear. The ends were cut back, 5 bases at V and 8 bases at J, with 13 bases in the middle. CDR3 length: 13 amino acids. CDR1 MNHNY and CDR2 SVGAGI come from the germline V gene (reference sequence). The CDR3: CASSPNPLEPQHF. In DNA form, the CDR3 reads TGTGCCAGCAGTCCCAACCCCTTGGAGCCCCAGCATTTT.

This clonotype came up a few times. This chain uses TRBV7-3 with TRBJ1-1; D is ambiguous. The CDR3 loop spans 15 amino acids. Between the trimmed V and J ends, which lost 4 bases and 1 base, there was a span of 13 bases. Germline CDR1 is SGHTA and CDR2 is FQGTGA. CDR3 protein: CASSSNRAPNTEAFF. For the CDR3, the DNA is TGTGCCAGCAGCTCAAACCGGGCCCCGAACACTGAAGCTTTCTTT.

Regarding this clonotype: The junction shows a germline mismatch at one end, possibly a read error. The chain couples TRBV6-5 to TRBJ2-5, with a tentative D call TRBD1 (5 bases). The CDR3 runs 11 residues. Germline V gene sequence: CDR1 MNHEY, CDR2 SVGAGI. CDR3 nucleotides: TGTACCAGCAGTTACTCAGGGAAGAAGTACTTC. It is translated as CTSSYSGKKYF.

This clonotype occurred many times. The chain has TRBV7-9 and TRBJ2-3, with D perhaps TRBD1 (6 bases). The CDR3 has 13 residues. Looked up from germline, CDR1 is SEHNR and CDR2 is FQNEAQ (reference sequence). The ends were cut back, 8 bases at V and 1 base at J, with 10 bases in the middle. CDR3 region: CASLAGGTDTQYF. The DNA of the CDR3 is TGTGCCAGCCTAGCAGGGGGCACAGATACGCAGTATTTT.

This clonotype was picked up a small number of times. Here the CDR3 DNA reads TGTGCCATCAGTTACTCCGGGGGGGACACTGAAGCTTTCTTT. Translation gives CAISYSGGDTEAFF. This sequence joins TRBV10-3 and TRBJ1-1; D perhaps matches TRBD1 (5 bases). The CDR3 length is 14 residues. The germline V gene encodes CDR1 ENHRY and CDR2 SYGVKD. With 5 bases removed from V and 3 bases from J, the gap between germline ends came to 13 bases.

Regarding this clonotype: With a much larger clone just one base away, this may be a read error. The chain employs TRBV10-3 and TRBJ1-6; a possible D gene is TRBD1 (6 bases). Germline CDR1 ENHRY, CDR2 SYGVKD. With 7 bases removed from V and 5 bases from J, the gap between germline ends came to 15 bases. The CDR3 spans 15 residues. The DNA of the CDR3 is TGTGCCATCATAGGGAGACAGGAAGATAATTCACCCCTCCACTTT. Its translation is CAIIGRQEDNSPLHF.

The chain joins TRBV21-1 to TRBJ2-7; TRBD1 reflects the table's D call only, with no check against the DNA. TRBV21-1 is designated a pseudogene. This CDR3 has 14 amino acids. CDR3 nucleotide sequence: TGTACCAGCAACCGGGAGTGGACAGCTTACGAGCAGTACTTC. The encoded protein is CTSNREWTAYEQYF.

This clonotype has ten or more counts. The rearrangement uses TRBV29-1 and TRBJ2-3; D is uncertain. Per the germline V gene, CDR1 is SQVTM and CDR2 is ANQGSEA. The CDR3 is made up of 11 amino acids. The V gene lost 7 bases and the J gene lost 6 bases, with 11 bases spanning the gap. The CDR3 sequence: CSGNAGDTQYF. The CDR3 DNA is TGCAGCGGAAACGCCGGGGATACGCAGTATTTT.

This chain connects TRBV15 to TRBJ1-1, with D tentatively TRBD1 (6 bases). This CDR3 contains 16 residues. Germline V CDR1 and CDR2: LNHNV, YYDKDF (reference sequence). Trimming cost V 4 bases and J 0 bases, with 15 bases left between them. The CDR3 DNA follows: TGTGCCACCAGCAAACAGGGAGAACCTATGAACACTGAAGCTTTCTTT. Its translation: CATSKQGEPMNTEAFF. The full variable domain, its missing parts supplied by reference TRBV15 and TRBJ1-1, is DAMVIQNPRYQVTQFGKPVTLSCSQTLNHNVMYWYQQKSSQAPKLLFHYYDKDFNNEADTPDNFQSRRPNTSFCFLDIRSPGLGDTAMYLCATSKQGEPMNTEAFFGQGTRLTVV.

This clonotype showed up just a few times. The genes are TRBV11-2 and TRBJ2-1; the D gene is possibly TRBD2 (6 bases). The CDR3 is 14 amino acids. Trimming cost V 5 bases and J 4 bases, with 12 bases left between them. The germline CDR1 and CDR2 sequences are SGHAT and FQNNGV. The CDR3 sequence: CASSGGGGYNEQFF. CDR3 nucleotide sequence: TGTGCCAGCAGCGGGGGAGGTGGTTACAATGAGCAGTTCTTC.

This clonotype was picked up many times. The gene calls are TRBV7-8 and TRBJ2-5, with D uncertain. Trimming pared 1 base from V and 1 base from J, leaving 4 bases between. The CDR3 contains 13 residues. Germline lookup yields CDR1 SGHVS and CDR2 FQNEAQ. The CDR3 region has the DNA TGTGCCAGCAGCTTAGTCCCCCAAGAGACCCAGTACTTC. Translation gives CASSLVPQETQYF.

This clonotype came up many times. The chain carries TRBV20-1 and TRBJ1-2; D remains ambiguous. This CDR3 has 14 amino acids. The V end was cut by 0 bases, the J end by 0 bases, with 8 bases between. Germline-derived CDR1 and CDR2 are DFQATT and SNEGSKA (reference sequence). CDR3 region: CSAREAPANYGYTF. The CDR3 DNA reads as TGCAGTGCTAGAGAGGCACCAGCTAACTATGGCTACACCTTC.